These 20 T cell receptor beta chains came from one sample sequenced in a study of cytomegalovirus exposure and HLA in healthy donors. PCR primers comprised 60 Vbeta and 13 Jbeta primers. Profiled with immunoSEQ multiplex PCR; TCRdb holds only in-frame clones, not every one. This table holds roughly 70,000 clones, 65% to 80% found once. Specimen: PBMCs. The receptor set was obtained from a man aged 65-85 years in good health and CMV-seronegative.

This chain connects TRBV6-1 to TRBJ2-5; D possibly corresponds to TRBD1 (6 bases). Trimming stripped 3 bases from V and 2 bases from J, with 22 bases between. There are 18 residues in the CDR3. CDR1 is MNHNS, CDR2 SASEGT, per germline. The CDR3 bases are TGTGCCAGCAGTGAGTCGGACAGAGCAATGAGTAAACAAGAGACCCAGTACTTC. Residues: CASSESDRAMSKQETQYF.

This chain connects TRBV6-1 to TRBJ1-2; maybe TRBD1 (6 bases). This CDR3 contains 13 residues. Per germline, CDR1 MNHNS and CDR2 SASEGT. Trimming shortened V by 7 bases and J by 7 bases, and 16 bases separated the two germline ends. The CDR3 loop reads CASKAGEDGGYTF. As DNA, the CDR3 is TGTGCCAGCAAGGCAGGGGAAGATGGTGGCTACACCTTC.

This chain joins TRBV6-5 and TRBJ1-2; 7 bases align to TRBD1. The CDR3 length is 13 residues. Per germline, CDR1 MNHEY and CDR2 SVGAGI. With V trimmed by 5 bases and J by 8 bases, 8 bases remained unmatched. The CDR3 coding sequence is TGTGCCAGCAGTATCAGACAGGGTCTGGGCTACACCTTC. Its translation is CASSIRQGLGYTF.

The rearrangement links TRBV10-3 to TRBJ1-6; unclear D gene. The CDR3 loop spans 16 amino acids. CDR1 ENHRY and CDR2 SYGVKD come from the germline V gene. V lost 0 bases and J 7 bases, leaving 13 bases between the germline ends. This CDR3 is CAISESGPGGNSPLHF. For the CDR3, the DNA is TGTGCCATCAGTGAGTCCGGACCTGGAGGGAATTCACCCCTCCACTTT.

The chain employs TRBV6-6 and TRBJ1-4, with D perhaps TRBD1 (5 bases). From germline, CDR1 is MNHNY and CDR2 SVGAGI (reference sequence). The CDR3 contains 13 residues. V was shortened by 8 bases and J by 5 bases, with 12 bases between the two germline ends. CDR3 sequence reads: CASGGRDNEKLFF. The CDR3 nucleotides are TGTGCCAGCGGTGGGCGGGACAATGAAAAACTGTTTTTT.

This clone was counted only a few times. The chain is built from TRBV2 and TRBJ1-6; D call uncertain. Looked up from germline, CDR1 is SNHLY and CDR2 is FYNNEI. The CDR3 runs 14 residues. Trimming shortened V by 1 base and J by 6 bases, and 7 bases separated the two germline ends. Written as DNA, the CDR3 is TGTGCCAGCAGTGAAGGGGCACCTAATTCACCCCTCCACTTT. Protein sequence: CASSEGAPNSPLHF.

This clone was observed a few times. The CDR3 loop reads CASSPGQGGSPLHF. CDR3 DNA sequence: TGTGCCAGCAGCCCGGGACAGGGTGGCTCACCCCTCCACTTT. The chain couples TRBV5-8 to TRBJ1-6, with 9 bases matching TRBD1. Unmatched junction bases numbered 6, after V lost 4 bases and J lost 10 bases. CDR3 size: 14 residues. Looked up from germline, CDR1 is SGHTS and CDR2 is YDEGEE.

This chain links TRBV7-9 with TRBJ1-6; the D is unclear. Per germline, CDR1 SEHNR and CDR2 FQNEAQ (reference sequence). The CDR3 sequence is 13 residues long. Between the trimmed V and J ends, which lost 5 bases and 9 bases, there was a span of 11 bases. The DNA of the CDR3 is TGTGCCAGCAGCCGTGATGGGCGTTCACCCCTCCACTTT. Its protein product is CASSRDGRSPLHF.

The chain combines TRBV28 with TRBJ2-7; 7 bases fit TRBD2. This CDR3 contains 17 residues. Trimming removed 4 bases from V and 0 bases from J; junction bases left unmatched: 12. Germline CDR1 MDHEN, CDR2 SYDVKM. The CDR3 reads CASSSGPSGSSSYEQYF. For the CDR3, the DNA is TGTGCCAGCAGTTCCGGTCCTAGCGGAAGTAGCTCCTACGAGCAGTACTTC.

The rearrangement joins TRBV19 to TRBJ2-1; 7 bases agree with TRBD1. CDR3 size: 14 residues. The V gene end was trimmed by 3 bases and the J gene end by 6 bases; junction bases not matched to a gene: 5. The germline V gene encodes CDR1 LNHDA and CDR2 SQIVND (reference sequence). CDR3 protein: CASSIRQGSNEQFF. The DNA for the CDR3 is TGTGCCAGTAGTATCAGACAGGGAAGCAATGAGCAGTTCTTC.

The gene calls are TRBV30 and TRBJ2-5, with TRBD2 matching 9 bases. The V gene end was trimmed by 5 bases and the J gene end by 1 base; junction bases not matched to a gene: 8. Germline V gene lookup returns CDR1 GTSNPN and CDR2 SVGIG (reference sequence). The CDR3 is 15 residues long. CDR3 loop: CAWLAGYLGQETQYF. CDR3 coding DNA: TGTGCCTGGCTAGCGGGATACCTGGGCCAAGAGACCCAGTACTTC.

The chain couples TRBV5-1 to TRBJ2-1, with D perhaps TRBD2 (6 bases). V was clipped by 2 bases and J by 1 base, with 13 bases between them. Germline V gene lookup returns CDR1 SGHRS and CDR2 YFSETQ. This CDR3 is built from 16 residues. As DNA, the CDR3 is TGCGCCAGCAGCTTCCTCCGGGGGACTTCCTACAATGAGCAGTTCTTC. As protein: CASSFLRGTSYNEQFF. Filled out from reference TRBV5-1 and TRBJ2-1, the complete variable domain reads KAGVTQTPRYLIKTRGQQVTLSCSPISGHRSVSWYQQTPGQGLQFLFEYFSETQRNKGNFPGRFSGRQFSNSRSEMNVSTLELGDSALYLCASSFLRGTSYNEQFFGPGTRLTVL.

V is TRBV19 and J is TRBJ1-5; TRBD1 matches 7 bases. This CDR3 contains 15 residues. The V and J ends lost 7 bases and 7 bases, in that order; junction bases with no gene match: 13. The germline gives CDR1 LNHDA, CDR2 SQIVND (reference sequence). For the CDR3, the DNA is TGTGCCAGTACCCCTCAGGGGGGCATCGGCCAGCCCCAGCATTTT. It encodes CASTPQGGIGQPQHF.

This chain joins TRBV6-5 and TRBJ1-1, with a weak D call TRBD1 (5 bases). CDR1 MNHEY and CDR2 SVGAGI come from the germline V gene. Deletions cut 10 bases from V and 4 bases from J, with 13 bases between. This CDR3 has 12 residues. The CDR3 DNA sequence: TGTGCCACTAGGGGAGGGGCCACTGAAGCTTTCTTT. Protein: CATRGGATEAFF.

This clone showed up just a few times. The chain joins TRBV7-2 to TRBJ1-1; no clear D. The CDR3 is made up of 13 amino acids. Germline V CDR1 and CDR2: SGHTA, FQGNSA. Trimming cost V 4 bases and J 0 bases, with 6 bases left between them. This CDR3 reads CASSSFVNTEAFF. CDR3 DNA: TGTGCCAGCAGCTCCTTCGTGAACACTGAAGCTTTCTTT.

The rearrangement links TRBV7-9 to TRBJ1-2; 7 positions match TRBD1. Germline CDR1 and CDR2: SEHNR and FQNEAQ (reference sequence). CDR3 length: 16 residues. V lost 5 bases to trimming and J lost 2 bases; unmatched junction nucleotides: 11. CDR3 in amino acids: CASSLRGTVGNYGYTF. Here the CDR3 DNA reads TGTGCCAGCAGCCTAAGAGGGACAGTAGGGAACTATGGCTACACCTTC.

This clone was counted only a few times. The gene calls are TRBV2 and TRBJ1-3, with D unresolved. The V end was cut by 6 bases, the J end by 0 bases, with 9 bases between. CDR1 is SNHLY, CDR2 FYNNEI, per germline. The CDR3 loop spans 14 amino acids. CDR3: CASRSADSGNTIYF. CDR3 in DNA: TGTGCCAGCAGATCCGCGGACTCTGGAAACACCATATATTTT.

CDR3 sequence (DNA): TGTGCCAGCAGCTTGGGCCCTAGCGGGGCAACCGGGGAGCTGTTTTTT. Protein: CASSLGPSGATGELFF. The genes are TRBV5-4 and TRBJ2-2; TRBD2 matches 9 bases. This CDR3 is built from 16 residues. The germline V gene encodes CDR1 SGHNT and CDR2 YYREEE (reference sequence). V lost 0 bases to trimming and J lost 5 bases; unmatched junction nucleotides: 5.

This clone was counted once. V usage is TRBV5-6 and J usage is TRBJ2-3, with D tentatively TRBD1 (5 bases). Trimming took 3 bases from V and 4 from J, leaving 6 bases between them. There are 12 residues in the CDR3. The germline CDR1 and CDR2 sequences are SGHDT and YYEEEE. As DNA, the CDR3 is TGTGCCAGCAGCTCGACAGCAGATACGCAGTATTTT. It yields the protein CASSSTADTQYF.

This clone was detected a few times. V gene TRBV6-6 combines with J gene TRBJ1-6, with D perhaps TRBD1 (5 bases). The CDR3 covers 15 residues. V lost 0 bases to trimming and J lost 10 bases, with 13 bases between them. The V gene's germline CDR1 is MNHNY and CDR2 SVGAGI (reference sequence). CDR3 nucleotides: TGTGCCAGCAGTTACTCCGGGGGGGAAGACTCACCCCTCCACTTT. It encodes CASSYSGGEDSPLHF.